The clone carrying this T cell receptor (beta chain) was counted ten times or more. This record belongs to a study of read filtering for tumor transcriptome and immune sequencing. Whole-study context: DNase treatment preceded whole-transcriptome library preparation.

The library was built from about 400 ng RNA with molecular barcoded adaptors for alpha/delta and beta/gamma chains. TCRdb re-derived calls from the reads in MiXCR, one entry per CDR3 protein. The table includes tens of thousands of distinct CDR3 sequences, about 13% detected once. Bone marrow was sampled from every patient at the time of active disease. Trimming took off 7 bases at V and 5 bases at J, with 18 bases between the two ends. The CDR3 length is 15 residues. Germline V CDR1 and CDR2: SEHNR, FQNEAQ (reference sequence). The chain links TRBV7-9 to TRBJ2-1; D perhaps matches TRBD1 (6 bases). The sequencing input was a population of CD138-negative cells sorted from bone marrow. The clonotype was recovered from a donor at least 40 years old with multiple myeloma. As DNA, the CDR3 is TGTGCCAGCATCCTAAGGGGGTCGGAGAACAATGAGCAGTTCTTC. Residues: CASILRGSENNEQFF.